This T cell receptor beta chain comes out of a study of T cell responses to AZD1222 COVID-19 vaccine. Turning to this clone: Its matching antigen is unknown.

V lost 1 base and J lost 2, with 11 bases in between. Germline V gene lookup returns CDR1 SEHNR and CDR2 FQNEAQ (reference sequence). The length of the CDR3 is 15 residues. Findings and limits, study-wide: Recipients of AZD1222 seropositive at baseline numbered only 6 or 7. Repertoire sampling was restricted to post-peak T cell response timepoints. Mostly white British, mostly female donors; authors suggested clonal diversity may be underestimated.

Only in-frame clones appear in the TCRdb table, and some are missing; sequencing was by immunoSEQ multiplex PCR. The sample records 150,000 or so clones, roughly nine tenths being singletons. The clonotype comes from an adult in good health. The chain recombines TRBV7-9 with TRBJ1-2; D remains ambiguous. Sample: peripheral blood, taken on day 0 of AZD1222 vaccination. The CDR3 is CASSLEADLNYGYTF. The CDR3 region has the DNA TGTGCCAGCAGCTTAGAGGCCGATCTAAACTATGGCTACACCTTC.